A selection of T cell receptor beta chains follows, all from one sample in a study of PD-1 and CTLA-4 blockade in melanoma. Method: immunoSEQ multiplex PCR; TCRdb's copy keeps in-frame clones and lacks some. The sample includes roughly 30,000 clones, 85% to 95% of them seen just once. Sequencing used CD8+ T cells from peripheral blood, obtained from a patient given anti-PD-1 treatment. These receptors all stem from a human donor with melanoma. The CDR3 runs from the conserved cysteine through the conserved F or W. A D gene is named only where the DNA matches it firmly. Clone sizes are given selectively: once, few, many, or a class where the clone is expanded.

CDR3 DNA	CDR3 protein	clone size	V gene	J gene	D gene
TGTGCCAGCAGTGAACTAAGTACAGCCTATGGCTACACCTTC	CASSELSTAYGYTF	NA	TRBV2	TRBJ1-2	NA
TGTGCCTGGAGTTGGGGTGGAGGGGGCAATGAGCAGTTCTTC	CAWSWGGGGNEQFF	NA	TRBV30	TRBJ2-1	NA
TGTGCCAGCAGCCCCTTCAGGGGGACCTCCTACGAGCAGTACTTC	CASSPFRGTSYEQYF	NA	TRBV11-2	TRBJ2-7	TRBD1
TGTGCCAGCAGTTTATTCATCAGCGGGATCCACGAGCAGTACTTC	CASSLFISGIHEQYF	NA	TRBV27	TRBJ2-7	TRBD2
TGTGCCAGCAGCTTAACACCCGGCGGGTCCGGGGAGCTGTTTTTT	CASSLTPGGSGELFF	once	TRBV7-8	TRBJ2-2	NA
TGTGCCAGCAGCGGAAGACAGGCCAAGAACACTGAAGCTTTCTTT	CASSGRQAKNTEAFF	NA	TRBV5-8	TRBJ1-1	NA
TGTGCCAGCAGTACCCTAGGGGGTGTGGATGAGCAGTTCTTC	CASSTLGGVDEQFF	NA	TRBV6-5	TRBJ2-1	NA
TGTGCCAGTAGTATGTATAGCGGGGGAACAGATACGCAGTATTTT	CASSMYSGGTDTQYF	NA	TRBV19	TRBJ2-3	TRBD2
TGTGCCAGTAGCCTAGGGACGGATTATGGCTACACCTTC	CASSLGTDYGYTF	once	TRBV19	TRBJ1-2	NA
TGTGCCACGGACACAGGGCTCATGAACACTGAAGCTTTCTTT	CATDTGLMNTEAFF	NA	TRBV2	TRBJ1-1	NA
TGTGCCAGCAGTGCACTAGCGGGGGCCCCGACCACCTACAATGAGCAGTTCTTC	CASSALAGAPTTYNEQFF	NA	TRBV6-1	TRBJ2-1	TRBD2
TGTGCCAGCAGCTCGAGGGAGAGTAATGAGCAGTTCTTC	CASSSRESNEQFF	NA	TRBV27	TRBJ2-1	NA
TGTGCCAGCAGCGGCGACAGCACAGATACGCAGTATTTT	CASSGDSTDTQYF	NA	TRBV6-4	TRBJ2-3	NA
TGTGCCAGCAGTTTATCTTCTAGCGGGTCGAACGAGCAGTACTTC	CASSLSSSGSNEQYF	NA	TRBV27	TRBJ2-7	TRBD2
TGTGCCAGCAGCTTATCGGGGGGAGAGACCCAGCATTTT	CASSLSGGETQHF	NA	TRBV7-9	TRBJ1-5	NA
TGCAGCGTCGGACTAGCGGGAGGCTCCAACCTCTACGAGCAGTACTTC	CSVGLAGGSNLYEQYF	NA	TRBV29-1	TRBJ2-7	TRBD2
TGTGCCAGCAGCCAGGGACAGGGGGTGGGCGGCTACACCTTC	CASSQGQGVGGYTF	NA	TRBV5-6	TRBJ1-2	TRBD1
TGTGCCAGCAGTCCTACGAACACCGGGGAGCTGTTTTTT	CASSPTNTGELFF	few	TRBV7-9	TRBJ2-2	NA
TGTGCCAGCAGTATCGTTCCGGGACCCGCAAACTACACCTTC	CASSIVPGPANYTF	NA	TRBV27	TRBJ1-2	NA
TGTGCCAGCAGTGGGGACAGAGAAGCAACTAATGAAAAACTGTTTTTT	CASSGDREATNEKLFF	NA	TRBV2	TRBJ1-4	TRBD1
TGTGCCAGCAGTTACGGGACAGGGGGGACCGGGGAGCTGTTTTTT	CASSYGTGGTGELFF	NA	TRBV5-6	TRBJ2-2	TRBD1
TGTGCCAGCAGTTACGGGAGGTCGGCCTACAATGAGCAGTTCTTC	CASSYGRSAYNEQFF	NA	TRBV28	TRBJ2-1	TRBD2
TGTGCCAGTAGAATCGGGTTGAACACTGAAGCTTTCTTT	CASRIGLNTEAFF	NA	TRBV19	TRBJ1-1	NA
TGTGCCAGCAGTTACTCGGACAGGTTCGATCAGCCCCAGCATTTT	CASSYSDRFDQPQHF	NA	TRBV6-5	TRBJ1-5	TRBD1
TGTGCCAGCAGTTCCGGACAGGGGCTGAACACTGAAGCTTTCTTT	CASSSGQGLNTEAFF	NA	TRBV27	TRBJ1-1	TRBD1
TGTGCCAGCTCACCACCGGGGTCAAACACCGGGGAGCTGTTTTTT	CASSPPGSNTGELFF	NA	TRBV18	TRBJ2-2	NA
TGTGCCAGCAGCTTCGGACACCTCTTGTACGAGCAGTACTTC	CASSFGHLLYEQYF	NA	TRBV3-1/TRBV3-2	TRBJ2-7	NA
TGTGCCAGCAGTGCAACGGCTCGATCCGGGACAGGGCATGGCTACACCTTC	CASSATARSGTGHGYTF	NA	TRBV27	TRBJ1-2	TRBD1
TGTGCCATCAGTCTTGGCGGGAGGGCCAACTACGAGCAGTACTTC	CAISLGGRANYEQYF	medium-sized	TRBV10-3	TRBJ2-7	TRBD2
TGTGCCAGCAGCTCCTGGGACAGGGAATACAATGAGCAGTTCTTC	CASSSWDREYNEQFF	NA	TRBV7-3	TRBJ2-1	TRBD1
TGTGCCAGCAGCGCGACAGGAAACACTGAAGCTTTCTTT	CASSATGNTEAFF	NA	TRBV5-4	TRBJ1-1	NA
TGTGCCAGCAGTCCCCGGGGTGCGGGGGGGCTTGATGGGGAGCTGTTTTTT	CASSPRGAGGLDGELFF	NA	TRBV6-6	TRBJ2-2	TRBD2
TGTGCCAGCAGCTGGCCTCGGGAGGGAGTCCAAGAGACCCAGTACTTC	CASSWPREGVQETQYF	NA	TRBV11-2	TRBJ2-5	TRBD2
TGTGCCAGCAGTTCTTGGGAGAGGGGCCCGGAGACCCAGTACTTC	CASSSWERGPETQYF	NA	TRBV27	TRBJ2-5	NA
TGTGCCAGCAGCTTGGCCGGGACAGGGGACTATGGCTACACCTTC	CASSLAGTGDYGYTF	NA	TRBV5-5	TRBJ1-2	TRBD1
TGTGCCAGCAGTCCGACGGTTGAGAATGAGCAGTTCTTC	CASSPTVENEQFF	NA	TRBV6-5	TRBJ2-1	NA
TGTGCCTGGAGTGTAAGTCCCCTAGGAGAGACCCAGTACTTC	CAWSVSPLGETQYF	NA	TRBV30	TRBJ2-5	NA
TGCAGCGTTGAAGTTTGGGACAGGGAAAGAGCTGAAGCTTTCTTT	CSVEVWDRERAEAFF	NA	TRBV29-1	TRBJ1-1	TRBD1
TGTGCCAGTAGTATTAACAGCGGGGGAGGGCCAGAGACCCAGTACTTC	CASSINSGGGPETQYF	NA	TRBV19	TRBJ2-5	TRBD2
TGTGCCTGGAGTCCCACGGGGGGGGTCAGGGACGAGCAGTACTTC	CAWSPTGGVRDEQYF	NA	TRBV30	TRBJ2-7	TRBD2
TGCAGCGTTCTTGACAGGGAGATAGACGAGCAGTACTTC	CSVLDREIDEQYF	NA	TRBV29-1	TRBJ2-7	TRBD1